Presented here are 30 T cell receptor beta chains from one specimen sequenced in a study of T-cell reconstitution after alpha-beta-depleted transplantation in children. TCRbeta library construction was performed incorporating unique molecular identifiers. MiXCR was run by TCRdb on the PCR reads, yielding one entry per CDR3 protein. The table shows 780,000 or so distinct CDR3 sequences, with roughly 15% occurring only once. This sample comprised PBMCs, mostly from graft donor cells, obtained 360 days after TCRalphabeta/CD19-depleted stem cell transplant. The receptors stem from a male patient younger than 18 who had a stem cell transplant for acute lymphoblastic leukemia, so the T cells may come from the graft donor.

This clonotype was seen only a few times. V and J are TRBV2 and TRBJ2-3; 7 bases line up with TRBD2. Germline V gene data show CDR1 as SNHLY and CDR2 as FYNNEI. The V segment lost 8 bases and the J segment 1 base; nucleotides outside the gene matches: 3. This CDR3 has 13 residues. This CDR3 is CASLGLRTDTQYF. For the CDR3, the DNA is TGTGCCAGCCTGGGACTACGCACAGATACGCAGTATTTT.

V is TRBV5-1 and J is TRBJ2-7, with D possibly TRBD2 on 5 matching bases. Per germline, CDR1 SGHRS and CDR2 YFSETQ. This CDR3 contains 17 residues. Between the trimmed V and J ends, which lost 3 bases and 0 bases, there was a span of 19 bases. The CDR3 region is CASSSLYTTILSYEQYF. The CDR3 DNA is TGCGCCAGCAGCTCCTTATATACGACTATTCTCTCCTACGAGCAGTACTTC. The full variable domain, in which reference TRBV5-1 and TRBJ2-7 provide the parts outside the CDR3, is KAGVTQTPRYLIKTRGQQVTLSCSPISGHRSVSWYQQTPGQGLQFLFEYFSETQRNKGNFPGRFSGRQFSNSRSEMNVSTLELGDSALYLCASSSLYTTILSYEQYFGPGTRLTVT.

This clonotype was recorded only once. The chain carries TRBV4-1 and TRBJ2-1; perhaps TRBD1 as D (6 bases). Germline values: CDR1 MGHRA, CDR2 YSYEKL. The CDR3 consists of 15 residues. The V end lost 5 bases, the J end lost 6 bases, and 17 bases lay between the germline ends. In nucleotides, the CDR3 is TGCGCCAGCAGCTCACCGGGACACCGGGGCAATGAGCAGTTCTTC. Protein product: CASSSPGHRGNEQFF.

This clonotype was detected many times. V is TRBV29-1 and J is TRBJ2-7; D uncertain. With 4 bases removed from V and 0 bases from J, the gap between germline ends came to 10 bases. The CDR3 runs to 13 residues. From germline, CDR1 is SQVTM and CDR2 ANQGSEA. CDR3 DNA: TGCAGCGTTGTAAAGGGAACCTCCTACGAGCAGTACTTC. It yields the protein CSVVKGTSYEQYF.

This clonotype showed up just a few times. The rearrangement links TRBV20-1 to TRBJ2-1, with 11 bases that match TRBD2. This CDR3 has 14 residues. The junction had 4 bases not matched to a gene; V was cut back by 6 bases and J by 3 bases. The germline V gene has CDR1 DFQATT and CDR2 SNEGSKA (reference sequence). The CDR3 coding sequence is TGCAGTGCCAGACTAGCGGGATACTACAATGAGCAGTTCTTC. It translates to CSARLAGYYNEQFF.

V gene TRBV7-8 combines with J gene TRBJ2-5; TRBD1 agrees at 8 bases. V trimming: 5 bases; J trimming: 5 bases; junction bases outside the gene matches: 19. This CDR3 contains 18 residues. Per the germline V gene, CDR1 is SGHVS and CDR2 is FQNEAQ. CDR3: CASSRSREMDRDRETQYF. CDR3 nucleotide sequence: TGTGCCAGCAGCCGAAGCCGAGAAATGGACAGGGATAGGGAGACCCAGTACTTC.

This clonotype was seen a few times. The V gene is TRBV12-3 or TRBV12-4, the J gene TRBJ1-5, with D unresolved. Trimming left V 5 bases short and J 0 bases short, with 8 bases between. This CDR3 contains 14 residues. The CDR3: CASSRRNSNQPQHF. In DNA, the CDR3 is TGTGCCAGCAGTCGACGCAATAGCAATCAGCCCCAGCATTTT.

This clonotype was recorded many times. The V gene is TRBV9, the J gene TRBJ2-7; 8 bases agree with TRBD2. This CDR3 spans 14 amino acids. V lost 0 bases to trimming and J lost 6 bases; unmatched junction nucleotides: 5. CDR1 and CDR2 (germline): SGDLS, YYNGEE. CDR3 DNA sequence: TGTGCCAGCAGCGTAGCTTGGACTAGCTCCGAGCAGTACTTC. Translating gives CASSVAWTSSEQYF.

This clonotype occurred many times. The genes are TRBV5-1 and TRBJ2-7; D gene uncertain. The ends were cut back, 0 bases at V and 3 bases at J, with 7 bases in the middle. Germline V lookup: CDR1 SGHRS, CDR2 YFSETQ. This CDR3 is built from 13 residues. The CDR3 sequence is CASSLDSVYEQYF. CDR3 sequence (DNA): TGCGCCAGCAGCTTGGATTCCGTCTACGAGCAGTACTTC. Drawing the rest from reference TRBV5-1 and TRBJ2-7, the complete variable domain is KAGVTQTPRYLIKTRGQQVTLSCSPISGHRSVSWYQQTPGQGLQFLFEYFSETQRNKGNFPGRFSGRQFSNSRSEMNVSTLELGDSALYLCASSLDSVYEQYFGPGTRLTVT.

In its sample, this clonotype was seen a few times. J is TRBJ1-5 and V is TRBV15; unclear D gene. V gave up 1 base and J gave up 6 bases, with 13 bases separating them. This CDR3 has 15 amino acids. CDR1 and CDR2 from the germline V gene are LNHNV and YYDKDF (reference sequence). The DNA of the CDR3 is TGTGCCACCAGCAGAGGAAGGAGCACGGGTCAGCCCCAGCATTTT. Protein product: CATSRGRSTGQPQHF.

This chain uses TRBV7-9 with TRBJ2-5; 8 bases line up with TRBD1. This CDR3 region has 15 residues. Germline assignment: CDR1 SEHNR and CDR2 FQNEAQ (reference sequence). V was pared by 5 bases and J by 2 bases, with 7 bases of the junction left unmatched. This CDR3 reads CASSLGQGLQETQYF. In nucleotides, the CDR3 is TGTGCCAGCAGCCTAGGACAGGGCCTACAAGAGACCCAGTACTTC.

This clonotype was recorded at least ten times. The CDR3 coding sequence is TGTGCCATCGGGGACCCCTCCACGGCCTCCTACGAGCAGTACTTC. This encodes CAIGDPSTASYEQYF. The chain employs TRBV10-3 and TRBJ2-7; perhaps D is TRBD1 or TRBD2 (5 bases each). CDR3 size: 15 residues. Per germline, CDR1 ENHRY and CDR2 SYGVKD. V lost 8 bases and J lost 0, with 17 bases in between.

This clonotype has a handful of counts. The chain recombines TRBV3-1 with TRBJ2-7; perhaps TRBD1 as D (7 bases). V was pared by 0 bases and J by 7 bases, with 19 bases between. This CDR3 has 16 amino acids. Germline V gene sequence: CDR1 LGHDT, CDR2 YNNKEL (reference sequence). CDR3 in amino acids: CASSQDAGRGTQEQYF. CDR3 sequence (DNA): TGTGCCAGCAGCCAAGACGCGGGCAGGGGGACTCAGGAGCAGTACTTC.

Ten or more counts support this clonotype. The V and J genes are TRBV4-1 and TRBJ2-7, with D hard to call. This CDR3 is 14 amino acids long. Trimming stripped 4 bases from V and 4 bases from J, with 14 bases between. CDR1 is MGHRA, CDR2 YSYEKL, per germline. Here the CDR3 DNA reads TGCGCCAGCAGCCCCCTAGACGGGCCGTACGAGCAGTACTTC. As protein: CASSPLDGPYEQYF.

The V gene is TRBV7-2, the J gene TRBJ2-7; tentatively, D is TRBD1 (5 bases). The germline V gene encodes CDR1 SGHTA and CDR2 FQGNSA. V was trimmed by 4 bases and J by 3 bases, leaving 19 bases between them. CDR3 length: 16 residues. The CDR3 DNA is TGTGCCAGCAGCTCCCAACAGGTTCTTCTGCGCTACGAGCAGTACTTC. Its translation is CASSSQQVLLRYEQYF. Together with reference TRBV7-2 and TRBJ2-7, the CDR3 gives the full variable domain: GAGVSQSPSNKVTEKGKDVELRCDPISGHTALYWYRQSLGQGLEFLIYFQGNSAPDKSGLPSDRFSAERTGGSVSTLTIQRTQQEDSAVYLCASSSQQVLLRYEQYFGPGTRLTVT.

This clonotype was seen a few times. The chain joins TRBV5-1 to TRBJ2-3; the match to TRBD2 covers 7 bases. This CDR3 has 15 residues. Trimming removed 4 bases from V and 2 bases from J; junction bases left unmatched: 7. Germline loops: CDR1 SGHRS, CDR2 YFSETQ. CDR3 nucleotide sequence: TGCGCCAGCAGCGTCCTAGCGGAGATCACAGATACGCAGTATTTT. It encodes CASSVLAEITDTQYF.

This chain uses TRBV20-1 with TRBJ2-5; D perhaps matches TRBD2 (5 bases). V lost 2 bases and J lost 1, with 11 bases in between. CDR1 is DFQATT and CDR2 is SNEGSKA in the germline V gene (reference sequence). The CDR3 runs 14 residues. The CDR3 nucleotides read TGCAGTGCTAGAAGCGGACGGCCCCAAGAGACCCAGTACTTC. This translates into CSARSGRPQETQYF.

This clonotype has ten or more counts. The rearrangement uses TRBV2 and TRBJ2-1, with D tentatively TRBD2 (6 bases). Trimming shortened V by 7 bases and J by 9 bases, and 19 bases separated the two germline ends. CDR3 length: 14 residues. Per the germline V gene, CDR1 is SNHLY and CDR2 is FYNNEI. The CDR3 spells CASKETRSLIEQFF. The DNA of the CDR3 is TGTGCCAGCAAGGAGACTAGATCCCTCATTGAGCAGTTCTTC. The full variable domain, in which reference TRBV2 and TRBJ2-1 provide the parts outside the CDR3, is EPEVTQTPSHQVTQMGQEVILRCVPISNHLYFYWYRQILGQKVEFLVSFYNNEISEKSEIFDDQFSVERPDGSNFTLKIRSTKLEDSAMYFCASKETRSLIEQFFGPGTRLTVL.

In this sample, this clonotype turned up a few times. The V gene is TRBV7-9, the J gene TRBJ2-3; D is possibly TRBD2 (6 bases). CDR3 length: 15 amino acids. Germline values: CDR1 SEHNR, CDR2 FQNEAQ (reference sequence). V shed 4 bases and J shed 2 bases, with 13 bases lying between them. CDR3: CASSSSGYHTDTQYF. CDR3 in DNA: TGTGCCAGCAGCTCCAGCGGGTACCACACAGATACGCAGTATTTT.

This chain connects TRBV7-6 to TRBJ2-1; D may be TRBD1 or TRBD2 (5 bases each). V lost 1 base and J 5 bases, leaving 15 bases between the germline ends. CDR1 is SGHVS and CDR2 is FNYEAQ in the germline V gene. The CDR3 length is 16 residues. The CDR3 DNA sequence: TGTGCCAGCAGCTTAGTCCCCACCGAGGGACACAATGAGCAGTTCTTC. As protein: CASSLVPTEGHNEQFF.

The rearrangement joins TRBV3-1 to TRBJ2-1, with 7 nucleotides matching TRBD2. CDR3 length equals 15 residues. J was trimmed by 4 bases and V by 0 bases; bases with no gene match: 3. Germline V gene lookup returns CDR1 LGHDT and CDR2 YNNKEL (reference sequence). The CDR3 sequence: CASSQEGGRYNEQFF. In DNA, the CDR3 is TGTGCCAGCAGCCAAGAAGGCGGGAGATACAATGAGCAGTTCTTC.

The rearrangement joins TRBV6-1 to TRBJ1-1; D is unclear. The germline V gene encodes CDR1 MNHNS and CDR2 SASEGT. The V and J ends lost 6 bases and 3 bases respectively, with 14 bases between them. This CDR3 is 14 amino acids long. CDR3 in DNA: TGTGCCAGCAGGAGACACCTTAAGGACACTGAAGCTTTCTTT. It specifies CASRRHLKDTEAFF.

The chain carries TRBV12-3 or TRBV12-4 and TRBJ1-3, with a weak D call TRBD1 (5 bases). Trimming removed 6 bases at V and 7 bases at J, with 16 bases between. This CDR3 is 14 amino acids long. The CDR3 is CASSRAGPRNTIYF. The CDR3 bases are TGTGCCAGCAGCCGAGCGGGGCCCAGGAACACCATATATTTT.

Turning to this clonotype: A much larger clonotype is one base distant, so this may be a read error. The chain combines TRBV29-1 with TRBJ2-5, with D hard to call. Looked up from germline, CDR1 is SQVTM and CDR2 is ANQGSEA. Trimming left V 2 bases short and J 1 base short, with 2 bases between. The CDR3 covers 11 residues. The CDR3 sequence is CSVERQETQYF. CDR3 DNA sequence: TGCAGCGTTGAACGCCAAGAGACCCAGTACTTC. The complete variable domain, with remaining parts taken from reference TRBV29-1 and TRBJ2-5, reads SAVISQKPSRDICQRGTSLTIQCQVDSQVTMMFWYRQQPGQSLTLIATANQGSEATYESGFVIDKFPISRPNLTFSTLTVSNMSPEDSSIYLCSVERQETQYFGPGTRLLVL.

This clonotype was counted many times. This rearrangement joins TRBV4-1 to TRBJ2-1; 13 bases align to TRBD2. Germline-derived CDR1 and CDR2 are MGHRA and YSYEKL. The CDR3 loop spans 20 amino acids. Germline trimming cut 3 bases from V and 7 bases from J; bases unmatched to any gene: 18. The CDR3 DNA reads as TGCGCCAGCAGCCACCCTTTTCGGACTAGCGGGAGCCACAATGAGAATGAGCAGTTCTTC. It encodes CASSHPFRTSGSHNENEQFF.

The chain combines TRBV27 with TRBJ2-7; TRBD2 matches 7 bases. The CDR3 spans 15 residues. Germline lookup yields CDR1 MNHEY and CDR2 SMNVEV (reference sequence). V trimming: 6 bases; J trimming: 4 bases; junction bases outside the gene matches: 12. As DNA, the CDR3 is TGTGCCAGCAGAAAGCGGGAACTCGACCCGTACGAGCAGTACTTC. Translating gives CASRKRELDPYEQYF.

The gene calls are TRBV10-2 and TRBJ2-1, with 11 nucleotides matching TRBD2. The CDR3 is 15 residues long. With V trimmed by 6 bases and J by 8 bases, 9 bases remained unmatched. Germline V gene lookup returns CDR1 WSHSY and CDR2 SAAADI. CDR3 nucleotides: TGCGCCAGCAGGGTAGCGGGAGGGCCTTCGGATGAGCAGTTCTTC. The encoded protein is CASRVAGGPSDEQFF.

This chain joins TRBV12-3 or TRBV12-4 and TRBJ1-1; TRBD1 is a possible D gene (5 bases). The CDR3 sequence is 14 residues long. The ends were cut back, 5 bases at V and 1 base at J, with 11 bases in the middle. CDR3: CASSPGPPNTEAFF. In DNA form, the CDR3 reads TGTGCCAGCAGTCCGGGACCTCCGAACACTGAAGCTTTCTTT.

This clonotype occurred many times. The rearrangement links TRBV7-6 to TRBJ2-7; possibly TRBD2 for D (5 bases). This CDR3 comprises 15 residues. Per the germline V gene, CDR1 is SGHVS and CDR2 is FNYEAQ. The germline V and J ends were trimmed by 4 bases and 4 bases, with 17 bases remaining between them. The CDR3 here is CASSSGPGTYYEQYF. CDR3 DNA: TGTGCCAGCAGCTCCGGCCCGGGAACTTATTACGAGCAGTACTTC.

CDR3 sequence reads: CSASLTKGRNEQFF. DNA for the CDR3: TGCAGTGCTAGCCTGACAAAGGGAAGGAATGAGCAGTTCTTC. V usage is TRBV20-1 and J usage is TRBJ2-1; D is uncertain. The CDR3 totals 14 residues. CDR1 and CDR2 from the germline V gene are DFQATT and SNEGSKA (reference sequence). The V gene lost 3 bases and the J gene lost 7 bases, with 16 bases spanning the gap.